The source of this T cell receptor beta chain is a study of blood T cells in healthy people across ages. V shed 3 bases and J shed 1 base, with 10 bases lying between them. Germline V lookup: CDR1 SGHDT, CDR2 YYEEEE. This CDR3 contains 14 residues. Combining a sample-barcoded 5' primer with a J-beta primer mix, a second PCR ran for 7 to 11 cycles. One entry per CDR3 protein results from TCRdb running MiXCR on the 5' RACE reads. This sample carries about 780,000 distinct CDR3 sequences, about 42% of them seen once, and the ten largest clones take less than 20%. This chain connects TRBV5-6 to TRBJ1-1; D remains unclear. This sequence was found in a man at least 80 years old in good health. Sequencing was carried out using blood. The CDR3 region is CASSSSSWNTEAFF. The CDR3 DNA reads TGTGCCAGCAGCTCGAGCAGCTGGAACACTGAAGCTTTCTTT.